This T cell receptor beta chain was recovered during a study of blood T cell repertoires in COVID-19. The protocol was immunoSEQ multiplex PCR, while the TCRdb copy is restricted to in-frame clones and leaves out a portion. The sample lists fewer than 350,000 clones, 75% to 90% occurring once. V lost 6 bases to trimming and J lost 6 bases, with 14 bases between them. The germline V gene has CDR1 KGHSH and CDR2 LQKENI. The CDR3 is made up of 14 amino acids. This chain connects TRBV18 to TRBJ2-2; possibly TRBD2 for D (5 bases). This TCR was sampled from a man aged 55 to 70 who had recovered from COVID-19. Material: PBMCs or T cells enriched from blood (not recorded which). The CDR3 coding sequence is TGTGCCAGCTCCCGACAAGAGGAGGCCGGGGAGCTGTTTTTT. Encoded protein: CASSRQEEAGELFF.